The T cell receptor beta chain described here comes from a study of blood T cell repertoires in COVID-19. As for the study in general: Sites in the United States, Italy and Spain provided acute and convalescent COVID-19 samples. Sources were T cells, B-cell-depleted T cells, or PBMCs; the material itself was cDNA or gDNA.

Trimming cost V 4 bases and J 3 bases, with 13 bases left between them. CDR1 and CDR2 from the germline V gene are MGHRA and YSYEKL. The CDR3 is 15 amino acids. Generated by immunoSEQ multiplex PCR, the TCRdb table keeps only in-frame clones and is missing some. The repertoire includes 130,000 to 150,000 clones, roughly 79% of them detected once, and about 1.9% sits in the top ten. The clonotype was recovered from a woman aged 55-75 years with acute or convalescent COVID-19. Sequenced: peripheral blood. The genes are TRBV4-1 and TRBJ2-1; D is possibly TRBD2 (6 bases). CDR3 sequence: CASSPSGSNYNEQFF. CDR3 bases: TGCGCCAGCAGCCCCAGCGGGTCTAACTACAATGAGCAGTTCTTC.